Below are 32 T cell receptor beta chains sequenced from a single sample in a study of CD8 T cells in ankylosing spondylitis. No antigen is known for these receptors. TCRdb itself ran the 5' RACE reads through MiXCR, one entry per CDR3 protein. The sample includes more than 300,000 distinct CDR3 sequences, less than 10% of them seen just once. Findings and limits, study-wide: Ankylosing spondylitis blood appeared to carry a characteristic TCR beta motif of 7 or 8 highly homologous variants.

Material: blood, either unsorted or a sorted T cell fraction (not recorded which). Receptor source: a male donor with ankylosing spondylitis.

This clonotype was counted only a few times. The V call is TRBV4-2, the J call TRBJ2-1; 7 nucleotides line up with TRBD2. Germline loops: CDR1 LGHNA, CDR2 YNFKEQ. The V segment lost 0 bases and the J segment 7 bases; nucleotides outside the gene matches: 18. This CDR3 is 19 amino acids long. The chain's CDR3 is CASSQDLWLEGGFENEQFF. CDR3 nucleotide sequence: TGTGCCAGCAGCCAAGATCTTTGGCTGGAGGGAGGGTTTGAGAATGAGCAGTTCTTC.

J is TRBJ2-2 and V is TRBV20-1; 7 nucleotides line up with TRBD2. CDR1 and CDR2 (germline): DFQATT, SNEGSKA (reference sequence). V lost 3 bases and J lost 2; bases outside the gene matches: 9. This CDR3 has 16 amino acids. This chain's CDR3 is CSASTPTSANTGELFF. CDR3 nucleotide sequence: TGCAGTGCTAGTACTCCCACTAGCGCTAACACCGGGGAGCTGTTTTTT.

This clonotype was seen ten or more times. V gene TRBV6-1 combines with J gene TRBJ2-3; D might be TRBD2 (5 bases). Trimming took 6 bases from V and 4 from J, leaving 17 bases between them. From germline, CDR1 is MNHNS and CDR2 SASEGT. There are 15 residues in the CDR3. The DNA for the CDR3 is TGTGCCAGCAGCTCAATACCCACTAGGGCAGATACGCAGTATTTT. It specifies CASSSIPTRADTQYF.

V gene TRBV5-1 combines with J gene TRBJ2-3; 8 bases agree with TRBD1. The CDR3 length is 15 residues. Germline loops: CDR1 SGHRS, CDR2 YFSETQ. Trimming removed 4 bases from V and 6 bases from J; junction bases left unmatched: 10. The CDR3 DNA follows: TGCGCCAGCAGCAAAGGACAGGGACGTTCGGATACGCAGTATTTT. It specifies CASSKGQGRSDTQYF.

The table lists this clonotype with a few counts. This chain connects TRBV11-1 to TRBJ2-7, with TRBD2 identical over 11 bases. Germline V gene sequence: CDR1 SGHAT, CDR2 FQDESV (reference sequence). The V gene end was trimmed by 0 bases and the J gene end by 0 bases; junction bases not matched to a gene: 7. CDR3 size: 18 residues. CDR3 residues: CASSLAASGRTYSYEQYF. The CDR3, as DNA: TGTGCCAGCAGCTTAGCGGCTAGCGGGAGGACCTACTCCTACGAGCAGTACTTC.

V usage is TRBV15 and J usage is TRBJ2-1, with 16 bases identical to TRBD2. The CDR3 contains 18 residues. Germline values: CDR1 LNHNV, CDR2 YYDKDF (reference sequence). Unmatched junction bases numbered 4, after V lost 5 bases and J lost 0 bases. The CDR3 here is CATSRGLAGGSSYNEQFF. In DNA, the CDR3 is TGTGCCACCAGCCGGGGACTAGCGGGAGGGAGCTCCTACAATGAGCAGTTCTTC.

This clonotype showed up just a few times. V gene TRBV19 combines with J gene TRBJ2-7; no reliable D call. V lost 2 bases, J lost 0 bases, and 8 bases lay in between. The CDR3 has 14 residues. Germline CDR1 is LNHDA and CDR2 is SQIVND (reference sequence). This CDR3 is CASSITVNSYEQYF. DNA for the CDR3: TGTGCCAGTAGTATAACGGTCAACTCCTACGAGCAGTACTTC. Looking up the rest from reference TRBV19 and TRBJ2-7 gives the full variable domain: DGGITQSPKYLFRKEGQNVTLSCEQNLNHDAMYWYRQDPGQGLRLIYYSQIVNDFQKGDIAEGYSVSREKKESFPLTVTSAQKNPTAFYLCASSITVNSYEQYFGPGTRLTVT.

This clonotype was found many times. The chain uses TRBV29-1 and TRBJ2-7; TRBD1 agrees at 7 bases. This CDR3 has 11 amino acids. The germline V gene has CDR1 SQVTM and CDR2 ANQGSEA. The V gene end was trimmed by 8 bases and the J gene end by 8 bases; junction bases not matched to a gene: 9. CDR3: CSIRTGWKQYF. CDR3 nucleotide sequence: TGCAGCATCCGGACAGGCTGGAAGCAGTACTTC.

In this sample, this clonotype turned up a few times. The V and J genes are TRBV5-1 and TRBJ2-3; 9 bases fit TRBD2. CDR3 length: 16 amino acids. V gave up 4 bases and J gave up 3 bases; unmatched junction bases: 9. The V gene's germline CDR1 is SGHRS and CDR2 YFSETQ. CDR3 region: CASSTLSGSNTDTQYF. The CDR3 DNA reads as TGCGCCAGCAGCACCCTTAGCGGGAGTAATACAGATACGCAGTATTTT.

The V call is TRBV28, the J call TRBJ2-6, with D uncertain. The germline V gene encodes CDR1 MDHEN and CDR2 SYDVKM. CDR3 length equals 13 residues. V was pared by 7 bases and J by 4 bases, with 8 bases between. The CDR3 reads CASIRTGANVLTF. DNA of the CDR3: TGTGCCAGCATCAGGACGGGGGCCAACGTCCTGACTTTC.

This clonotype was seen a handful of times. The CDR3 spells CASSDPTTPFGGNEQFF. The CDR3 DNA reads TGTGCCAGCAGTGACCCGACTACCCCCTTCGGAGGGAATGAGCAGTTCTTC. The chain has TRBV2 and TRBJ2-1; a weak D match, TRBD2 (6 bases). This CDR3 contains 17 residues. Deletions cut 3 bases from V and 7 bases from J, with 22 bases between. Germline values: CDR1 SNHLY, CDR2 FYNNEI.

The V gene is TRBV7-9, the J gene TRBJ2-7; 8 bases are shared with TRBD2. V trimming: 5 bases; J trimming: 3 bases; junction bases outside the gene matches: 6. Looked up from germline, CDR1 is SEHNR and CDR2 is FQNEAQ (reference sequence). The CDR3 runs to 14 residues. CDR3 sequence: CASSVGTRDYEQYF. The CDR3 DNA follows: TGTGCCAGCAGCGTTGGGACTAGAGACTACGAGCAGTACTTC. Full variable domain (outside the CDR3, taken from reference TRBV7-9 and TRBJ2-7): DTGVSQNPRHKITKRGQNVTFRCDPISEHNRLYWYRQTLGQGPEFLTYFQNEAQLEKSRLLSDRFSAERPKGSFSTLEIQRTEQGDSAMYLCASSVGTRDYEQYFGPGTRLTVT.

This clonotype showed up just a few times. The V gene is TRBV4-2, the J gene TRBJ2-3, with D maybe TRBD2 (6 bases). This CDR3 spans 17 amino acids. Germline loops: CDR1 LGHNA, CDR2 YNFKEQ. V gave up 0 bases and J gave up 3 bases, with 16 bases separating them. CDR3 loop: CASSQDVGSAGTDTQYF. CDR3 bases: TGTGCCAGCAGCCAAGATGTTGGCTCTGCGGGAACAGATACGCAGTATTTT.

This clonotype was seen many times. The chain uses TRBV3-1 and TRBJ2-2; a weak D match, TRBD2 (6 bases). The CDR3 has 15 residues. Germline V lookup: CDR1 LGHDT, CDR2 YNNKEL (reference sequence). V was pared by 4 bases and J by 4 bases, with 13 bases between. Here the CDR3 DNA reads TGTGCCAGCAGCCCCAGTCCGGGAGTCACCGGGGAGCTGTTTTTT. Amino acids: CASSPSPGVTGELFF.

Many counts were recorded for this clonotype. This chain links TRBV29-1 with TRBJ2-7; 7 nucleotides match TRBD1. This CDR3 is 14 amino acids long. V lost 6 bases, J lost 2 bases, and 10 bases stayed unmatched. Germline V CDR1 and CDR2: SQVTM, ANQGSEA. In nucleotides, the CDR3 is TGCAGCGTCGCCGGGACAGAGAATCCCTACGAGCAGTACTTC. It yields the protein CSVAGTENPYEQYF.

V gene TRBV5-6 combines with J gene TRBJ2-5; D is uncertain. This CDR3 contains 14 residues. V was cut by 1 base and J by 5 bases, with 12 bases left in between. Germline loops: CDR1 SGHDT, CDR2 YYEEEE. This chain's CDR3 is CASSLKGSGETQYF. The CDR3 nucleotides read TGTGCCAGCAGCTTGAAGGGATCCGGTGAGACCCAGTACTTC. The complete variable domain, with remaining parts taken from reference TRBV5-6 and TRBJ2-5, reads DAGVTQSPTHLIKTRGQQVTLRCSPKSGHDTVSWYQQALGQGPQFIFQYYEEEERQRGNFPDRFSGHQFPNYSSELNVNALLLGDSALYLCASSLKGSGETQYFGPGTRLLVL.

The J gene is TRBJ2-5, the V gene TRBV7-2; TRBD1 might be the D (5 bases). Deletions cut 2 bases from V and 4 bases from J, with 8 bases between. Germline-derived CDR1 and CDR2 are SGHTA and FQGNSA. CDR3 length: 13 residues. The CDR3, as DNA: TGTGCCAGCAGCTTATGGCAGGGAGAGACCCAGTACTTC. Amino acids: CASSLWQGETQYF.

This clonotype showed up just a few times. The rearrangement joins TRBV2 to TRBJ2-5, with TRBD1 identical over 9 bases. Germline trimming cut 6 bases from V and 5 bases from J; bases unmatched to any gene: 10. The CDR3 spans 15 residues. Germline CDR1 reads SNHLY; CDR2 reads FYNNEI. Written as DNA, the CDR3 is TGTGCCAGCAGGCACCCGGGACAGGGAGGGGAGACCCAGTACTTC. Translation gives CASRHPGQGGETQYF.

This clonotype has at least ten counts. The chain carries TRBV29-1 and TRBJ2-7; TRBD2 aligns across 8 bases. CDR3 length equals 13 residues. Germline V CDR1 and CDR2: SQVTM, ANQGSEA. After removal of 6 bases from V and 4 bases from J, the junction contained 8 bases not matched to a gene. The CDR3 region has the DNA TGCAGCGTGATCAAAAGCGGGAGTTACGAGCAGTACTTC. Translation: CSVIKSGSYEQYF.

This clonotype was seen repeatedly, ten times or more. This rearrangement joins TRBV14 to TRBJ1-3; D is ambiguous. The CDR3 spans 15 residues. Germline CDR1 is SGHDN and CDR2 is FVKESK. V was pared by 4 bases and J by 2 bases, with 12 bases between. CDR3 sequence (DNA): TGTGCCAGCAGCCTTATGACCGGCGCTGGAAACACCATATATTTT. Its protein product is CASSLMTGAGNTIYF.

This clonotype was detected only a few times. The chain joins TRBV7-2 to TRBJ2-5; TRBD2 matches at 10 bases. Germline CDR1 reads SGHTA; CDR2 reads FQGNSA. The CDR3 totals 18 residues. After removal of 0 bases from V and 4 bases from J, the junction contained 11 bases not matched to a gene. CDR3 loop: CASSLAGPASGRRETQYF. CDR3 bases: TGTGCCAGCAGCTTAGCGGGACCGGCTAGCGGGAGACGAGAGACCCAGTACTTC.

This clonotype was counted only a few times. The gene calls are TRBV5-1 and TRBJ2-1; D is ambiguous. Deletions cut 2 bases from V and 10 bases from J, with 13 bases between. The CDR3 length is 13 residues. Germline V gives CDR1 SGHRS, CDR2 YFSETQ. The CDR3 coding sequence is TGCGCCAGCAGCTTTAGCAGCCTAGGGGAGCAGTTCTTC. It yields the protein CASSFSSLGEQFF.

This clonotype was seen more than once but under ten times. V usage is TRBV7-3 and J usage is TRBJ2-7, with 7 bases identical to TRBD1. Germline values: CDR1 SGHTA, CDR2 FQGTGA. V lost 5 bases to trimming and J lost 0 bases; unmatched junction nucleotides: 4. This CDR3 is 14 amino acids long. This CDR3 is CASSPGQPSYEQYF. The CDR3 region has the DNA TGTGCCAGCAGCCCGGGACAGCCCTCCTACGAGCAGTACTTC. Full variable domain (rest looked up from reference TRBV7-3 and TRBJ2-7): GAGVSQTPSNKVTEKGKYVELRCDPISGHTALYWYRQSLGQGPEFLIYFQGTGAADDSGLPNDRFFAVRPEGSVSTLKIQRTERGDSAVYLCASSPGQPSYEQYFGPGTRLTVT.

This chain joins TRBV7-7 and TRBJ2-1; 7 bases are a match to TRBD1. With V trimmed by 5 bases and J by 3 bases, 7 bases remained unmatched. Germline V gene data show CDR1 as SSHAT and CDR2 as FNYEAQ (reference sequence). This CDR3 contains 15 residues. The CDR3 sequence: CASSLNQGDYNEQFF. The CDR3 nucleotides are TGTGCCAGCAGCCTAAACCAGGGGGACTACAATGAGCAGTTCTTC.

This clonotype was observed a handful of times. The V call is TRBV20-1, the J call TRBJ1-4; D perhaps matches TRBD1 (5 bases). Trimming stripped 0 bases from V and 10 bases from J, with 15 bases between. CDR1 and CDR2 (germline): DFQATT, SNEGSKA (reference sequence). CDR3 size: 14 residues. CDR3 nucleotides: TGCAGTGCTAGAGATCGGACGGGGACGGGAAAACTGTTTTTT. It encodes CSARDRTGTGKLFF.

This clonotype has at least ten counts. This chain joins TRBV25-1 and TRBJ2-5; 12 nucleotides align to TRBD2. V was pared by 1 base and J by 5 bases, with 5 bases of the junction left unmatched. CDR1 is MGHDK, CDR2 SYGVNS, per germline. CDR3 size: 16 residues. CDR3 in amino acids: CASSESLAGGGETQYF. The CDR3 DNA sequence: TGTGCCAGCAGTGAATCACTAGCGGGAGGTGGGGAGACCCAGTACTTC.

This clonotype has ten or more counts. The V call is TRBV29-1, the J call TRBJ2-1, with D uncertain. This CDR3 comprises 12 residues. Germline lookup yields CDR1 SQVTM and CDR2 ANQGSEA. V dropped 4 bases and J dropped 7 bases, with 11 bases sitting between them. CDR3 region: CSVVFIGNEQFF. The DNA for the CDR3 is TGCAGCGTTGTATTTATAGGGAATGAGCAGTTCTTC.

This clonotype was counted only a few times. This chain joins TRBV29-1 and TRBJ2-5, with no clear D. This CDR3 is built from 12 residues. CDR1 is SQVTM and CDR2 is ANQGSEA in the germline V gene. V was clipped by 6 bases and J by 5 bases, with 13 bases between them. The CDR3 DNA reads TGCAGCGTATGGGGTCCTGGGGAGACCCAGTACTTC. Protein sequence: CSVWGPGETQYF.

J is TRBJ2-7 and V is TRBV2; 8 positions agree with TRBD1. Germline V gene lookup returns CDR1 SNHLY and CDR2 FYNNEI. Trimming cost V 6 bases and J 1 base; bases outside gene matches: 14. The CDR3 consists of 17 residues. The CDR3 region has the DNA TGTGCCAGCAGGGAGGGACAGGTATTACTACCTTCCTACGAGCAGTACTTC. Translated: CASREGQVLLPSYEQYF.

This clonotype was picked up many times. The rearrangement joins TRBV14 to TRBJ2-1; D is unclear. CDR1 is SGHDN, CDR2 FVKESK, per germline. Deletions cut 1 base from V and 3 bases from J, with 4 bases between. There are 13 residues in the CDR3. The CDR3 protein is CASSQVLYNEQFF. The CDR3 DNA follows: TGTGCCAGCAGCCAAGTCCTCTACAATGAGCAGTTCTTC.

V gene TRBV5-1 combines with J gene TRBJ1-2, with TRBD1 matching 10 bases. In germline, CDR1 is SGHRS, CDR2 YFSETQ. The junction had 4 bases not matched to a gene; V was cut back by 4 bases and J by 4 bases. The CDR3 loop spans 14 amino acids. CDR3 protein: CASSTTGGSYGYTF. Here the CDR3 DNA reads TGCGCCAGCAGCACGACAGGGGGCTCCTATGGCTACACCTTC.

Ten or more counts support this clonotype. V gene TRBV6-2 or TRBV6-3 combines with J gene TRBJ2-7; the D call may be TRBD1 or TRBD2 (5 bases each). V lost 7 bases and J 2 bases, leaving 24 bases between the germline ends. CDR1 and CDR2 from the germline V gene are MNHEY and SVGEGT. CDR3 size: 17 residues. The CDR3 spells CASKERLVWDLAYEQYF. The CDR3, as DNA: TGTGCCAGCAAGGAGAGGTTGGTTTGGGACCTTGCCTACGAGCAGTACTTC.